These T cell receptor beta chains were read from a single sample in a study of monozygotic twins with inflammatory bowel disease. Reprocessing the 5' RACE reads, TCRdb reports a single entry for every CDR3 protein and omits DNA. The sample has about 210,000 distinct CDR3 sequences. Sequences were obtained from blood. These receptors were collected from a human donor with ulcerative colitis or Crohn's disease, or a healthy co-twin of an affected twin (not recorded which). CDR3s include the opening cysteine and the closing phenylalanine or tryptophan.

>TRBJ2-7|TRBV18
CASSPSGGRYRVLF
>TRBJ1-2|TRBV18
CASSPPTANGYTF
>TRBJ2-6|TRBV20-1
CSALRDSGANVLTF
>TRBJ1-2|TRBV27
CASRDRGKYGYTF
>TRBJ1-4|TRBV28
CASSSGKEKLFF
>TRBJ1-2|TRBV5-1
CASSFYATRQTSYGYTF
>TRBJ1-1|TRBV3-1
CASSQDSLGPVLGNTEAFF
>TRBJ1-3|TRBV12-3/TRBV12-4
CASRDRNSGNTIYF
>TRBJ1-3|TRBV19
CASSEAGTYRNTIYF
>TRBJ1-4|TRBV3-1
CASSHMYTAGEKLFF
>TRBJ1-4|TRBV13
CASSLRGLEEKLFF
>TRBJ1-5|TRBV15
CATSRVVPGPHQPQHF
>TRBJ2-7|TRBV12-3/TRBV12-4
CASSPPRGWSGEQYF
>TRBJ2-1|TRBV27
CASSPRASGGNTYNEQFF
>TRBJ2-4|TRBV4-1
CASSPTQGTLAKNIQYF
>TRBJ2-3|TRBV5-1
CASSRDNLGTFTDTQYF
>TRBJ2-3|TRBV20-1
CSATGTSGPGDTQYF
>TRBJ2-1|TRBV19
CASSIGRKGARDLYNEQFF
>TRBJ2-2|TRBV20-1
CSGYTTSPSSAGELFF
>TRBJ1-3|TRBV27
CASSADRGRPRNSGNTIYF
>TRBJ1-5|TRBV7-2
CASSEYGTGNQPQHF
>TRBJ1-1|TRBV2
CASSEAPAVRLGTEAFF
>TRBJ1-2|TRBV5-1
CASSWGTGAAYGYTF
>TRBJ1-1|TRBV5-1
CASSLGATQAPEAFF
>TRBJ1-4|TRBV4-1
CASSQVPGTGNEKLFF
>TRBJ2-2|TRBV2
CASSARPDKIWTGELFF
>TRBJ2-3|TRBV5-1
CASSLHMRGGGTDTQYF
>TRBJ2-3|TRBV5-1
CASNRGRGSESTDTQYF
>TRBJ2-3|TRBV5-1
CASSEGLAGLEQYF
>TRBJ2-2|TRBV7-6
CASSLRQDPGELFF
>TRBJ1-4|TRBV20-1
CSASRDRNEKLFF
>TRBJ1-1|TRBV4-2
CASSQVGGTEEAFF
>TRBJ2-5|TRBV12-3/TRBV12-4
CASSFDIWEQETQYF
>TRBJ2-5|TRBV20-1
CSAFGWGLALSETQYF
>TRBJ2-7|TRBV20-1
CSARAGGEQYF
>TRBJ1-3|TRBV3-1
CASSQDSRRGSGNTIYF
>TRBJ2-2|TRBV20-1
CSARDGTLNTGELFF
>TRBJ1-1|TRBV24-1
CATRPRRGNTEAFF
>TRBJ2-5|TRBV20-1
CSARGGDTQETQYF
>TRBJ1-2|TRBV9
CASSVGWEANYGYTF
>TRBJ2-5|TRBV5-6
CASSLELGGGETQYF
>TRBJ2-3|TRBV20-1
CSAEDRHSDTQYF
>TRBJ1-1|TRBV18
CASSEGRDTEAFF
>TRBJ2-7|TRBV27
CASRLSPGGSYEQYF
>TRBJ2-1|TRBV12-3/TRBV12-4
CASKPSGGAGSYNEQFF
>TRBJ1-1|TRBV6-6
CASSRPTGNTEAFF
>TRBJ2-1|TRBV20-1
CSARDGNEQFF
>TRBJ1-2|TRBV3-1
CASSQVAAAGFGYTF
>TRBJ1-1|TRBV7-9
CASSRDSMNTEAFF
>TRBJ2-7|TRBV7-6
CASSPRTGIQSYEQYF
>TRBJ2-1|TRBV20-1
CSARVASGDYNEQFF
>TRBJ2-2|TRBV12-3/TRBV12-4
CASRAQGYTGELFF
>TRBJ2-7|TRBV5-1
CASSPLEGPPYEQYF